The clone carrying this T cell receptor (beta chain) was counted between two and nine times. Antigen: not known. TCRdb reprocessed the reads with MiXCR, giving one entry per CDR3 protein. Of 400,000 to 600,000 distinct CDR3 sequences in the sample, 40% to 50% were seen once. The data were taken from a study of T cell repertoires in cytomegalovirus infection. Study-level results: In two of eight donors, the top clonotype was HLA-C-restricted CMV-specific.

Per germline, CDR1 SGHVS and CDR2 FQNEAQ. Trimming removed 1 base from V and 4 bases from J, with 14 bases in between. This CDR3 has 15 amino acids. This receptor was identified in a human donor in good health (CMV status not recorded). Some clones in this sample may be carry-over from other donors' samples. This sequence joins TRBV7-8 and TRBJ2-7, with D perhaps TRBD1 (5 bases). The source was cultured PBMCs, collected from culture after CMV antigen stimulation. The CDR3 loop is CASSLVLVRGYEQYF. The CDR3 nucleotides are TGTGCCAGCAGCTTAGTACTTGTAAGGGGTTACGAGCAGTACTTC.